This TCR beta chain is drawn from a study of T cells in Graves' hyperthyroidism and ophthalmopathy. V shed 0 bases and J shed 3 bases, with 8 bases lying between them. CDR3 size: 14 residues. Germline CDR1 and CDR2: LGHDT and YNNKEL (reference sequence). This clonotype was found many times. RNA transcripts served as the template for amplifying TCR beta CDR3 regions. With the HTBI primer set, the TCR CDR3 went through a first round of RT-PCR. TCRdb ran MiXCR on the multiplex PCR reads and lists one entry per CDR3 protein. The table lists hundreds of thousands of distinct CDR3 sequences, roughly 13% of them singletons.

This TCR derives from a man in his forties or fifties with Graves' ophthalmopathy. V and J are TRBV3-1 and TRBJ2-5; the D is unclear. Source material: blood. The CDR3 DNA reads as TGTGCCAGCAGCCAAGATATGGCAGAAGAGACCCAGTACTTC. Amino acids: CASSQDMAEETQYF.